This is a list of T cell receptor beta chains from one sample in a study of early T cells in non-severe SARS-CoV-2 infection. In TCRdb, the 5' RACE reads were re-called with MiXCR into one record per CDR3 protein. This sample has around 35,000 distinct CDR3 sequences, with around 6.5% found just once. Material for sequencing was whole blood. These TCRs come from an adult who was a healthcare worker with PCR-confirmed SARS-CoV-2 infection or an uninfected control (not recorded which). CDR3s include the opening cysteine and the closing phenylalanine or tryptophan. D genes are given only for firm matches. Not all rows give a size; the values are once, few, many and, for expanded clones, a class.

TRBJ2-3,-,TRBV27,-,CASSLSPDWRQYF,TGTGCCAGCAGTTTATCCCCCGACTGGCGGCAGTATTTT
TRBJ2-5,many,TRBV28,-,CASSKGGQQETQYF,TGTGCCAGCAGCAAAGGCGGACAACAAGAGACCCAGTACTTC
TRBJ2-1,many,TRBV18,-,CASSPPAKVGGEGEQFF,TGTGCCAGCTCACCACCGGCCAAGGTCGGCGGCGAGGGTGAGCAGTTCTTC
TRBJ2-1,many,TRBV7-2,TRBD2,CASSARPRASGRANEQFF,TGTGCCAGCAGCGCCCGTCCGCGGGCTAGCGGGAGAGCAAATGAGCAGTTCTTC
TRBJ2-1,few,TRBV15,TRBD1,CATSREDRGPYNEQFF,TGTGCCACCAGCAGAGAAGACAGGGGCCCCTACAATGAGCAGTTCTTC
TRBJ2-3,many,TRBV28,-,CASSKESGGASTDTQYF,TGTGCCAGCAGTAAAGAGAGCGGCGGGGCAAGCACAGATACGCAGTATTTT
TRBJ2-1,-,TRBV7-6,-,CASSLVTGDEQFF,TGTGCCAGCAGCTTAGTGACGGGAGATGAGCAGTTCTTC
TRBJ2-6,medium-sized,TRBV28,-,CASGTSGANVLTF,TGTGCCAGCGGTACCTCTGGGGCCAACGTCCTGACTTTC
TRBJ2-3,many,TRBV12-3/TRBV12-4,-,CASSYSGLPYF,TGTGCCAGCAGTTATAGCGGCCTGCCGTATTTT
TRBJ2-2,many,TRBV3-1,-,CASSQEGLLRNTGELFF,TGTGCCAGCAGCCAAGAGGGCCTACTAAGGAACACCGGGGAGCTGTTTTTT
TRBJ1-2,few,TRBV7-9,-,CASSLGAGAYGYTF,TGTGCCAGCAGCTTGGGGGCAGGGGCGTATGGCTACACCTTC
TRBJ2-2,-,TRBV27,TRBD1,CASSWDRMSGELFF,TGTGCCAGCAGTTGGGACAGGATGAGCGGGGAGCTGTTTTTT
TRBJ2-2,-,TRBV20-1,-,CSARALVANTGELFF,TGCAGTGCTAGAGCTCTAGTGGCGAACACCGGGGAGCTGTTTTTT
TRBJ2-7,many,TRBV20-1,-,CSARDYYEQYF,TGCAGTGCTAGAGATTACTACGAGCAGTACTTC